The clone carrying this T cell receptor (beta chain) was counted between two and nine times. Its specificity is unknown. The CDR3 length is 16 residues. Germline loops: CDR1 SEHNR, CDR2 FQNEAQ (reference sequence). V was clipped by 7 bases and J by 0 bases, with 15 bases between them. TCRdb reanalysed the reads using MiXCR and keeps one entry per CDR3 protein. Found here are about 830,000 distinct CDR3 sequences, 30% to 35% of them singletons; the top ten hold under 15%. This specimen belongs to a study of T cell repertoires in cytomegalovirus infection. Study overall: In the study, CMV epitopes included recently identified HLA-C-restricted and well-studied HLA-B-restricted ones. It can be stated that public TCR beta signatures indicated CMV infection as well as a matching HLA type.

Overall study results and limits: Within the response measured ex vivo, HLA-C-restricted CMV-specific TCR beta clonotypes were dominant. Totalled public TCR beta family frequency picked out people who carried CMV plus the relevant HLA.

The chain employs TRBV7-9 and TRBJ2-2; tentatively, D is TRBD1 (7 bases). Sequenced here: cultured CD8+ T cells from PBMCs, sampled from culture after CMV antigen stimulation. The receptor was isolated from a human donor in good health (CMV status not recorded). Some clones in this sample may be carry-over from other donors' samples. CDR3 amino acids: CASTFGGGANTGELFF. In nucleotides, the CDR3 is TGTGCCAGCACGTTCGGAGGGGGCGCGAACACCGGGGAGCTGTTTTTT.